This paragraph reports one T cell receptor beta chain. Its antigen remains unknown. This specimen comes from a study of T cells in narcolepsy. Overall study context: Donors had narcolepsy type 1 or type 2, or were healthy controls.

This table comes from immunoSEQ multiplex PCR, and its TCRdb copy is limited to in-frame clones, with some not included. The sample contains around 24,000 clones, about four fifths of which appear only once. V dropped 6 bases and J dropped 7 bases, with 16 bases sitting between them. The CDR3 runs to 14 residues. Germline V gene sequence: CDR1 LNHDA, CDR2 SQIVND (reference sequence). Notes on the study in general: Autoreactive clone sequences were missing from some blood memory CD4+ repertoires. HCRT-specific and TRIB2-specific autoreactive clonotypes appeared among same-patient CSF and blood CD4+ clonotypes.

This sequence originates from a human donor in good health. The sequenced material came from memory (CD45RA-) CD4+ T cells from blood. The rearrangement uses TRBV19 and TRBJ1-5; D perhaps matches TRBD1 (5 bases). CDR3 residues: CASSAERDGQPQHF. The CDR3 coding sequence is TGTGCCAGTAGCGCCGAGCGGGACGGACAGCCCCAGCATTTT.